This T cell receptor beta chain originates from a study of read filtering for tumor transcriptome and immune sequencing. The overall study: Revised staging placed roughly 8 patients in R-ISS I, 15 to 20 in II, about 7 in III. TCR-mapped reads were about 4.05 to 11 million with IR-seq versus about 85 to 1273 with RNA-seq. General study findings and limits: The sorted CD138-negative fraction was a mixed bone marrow immune population, not purified T cells.

Bone marrow was sampled from every patient at the time of active disease. From roughly 390 ng of RNA, a library with molecular barcoded alpha/delta and beta/gamma adaptors was made. TCRdb re-called the reads with MiXCR, one entry per CDR3 protein. The profile shows approximately 6,100 distinct CDR3 sequences, around a quarter of them singletons. CDR3 length equals 14 residues. The ends were cut back, 2 bases at V and 5 bases at J, with 10 bases in the middle. CDR1 is MNHNS and CDR2 is SASEGT in the germline V gene. As regards this clonotype: No antigen is known for it. This may be a read error: a much more frequent sequence differs by one nucleotide.

Sequencing was performed on a population of CD138-negative cells sorted from bone marrow. The TCR sequence derives from a donor over 35 with multiple myeloma. This chain uses TRBV6-1 with TRBJ1-5; D is unclear. CDR3 residues: CASSELDGDQPQHF. In nucleotides, the CDR3 is TGTGCCAGCAGTGAATTGGACGGGGATCAGCCCCAGCATTTT.